These 5 T cell receptor beta chains share one sample of origin, sequenced in a study of TIL therapy for anti-PD-1-resistant metastatic lung cancer. The libraries were made with immunoSEQ v3. The protocol was immunoSEQ multiplex PCR, while the TCRdb copy is restricted to in-frame clones and leaves out a portion. This table has some 60,000 clones, about 70% appearing once. The time point denotes: pre-treatment sample, taken before nivolumab and TIL therapy. Sample: blood, taken at baseline. The origin of the receptors is a person aged 25 to 80 with non-small cell lung cancer.

This clone was seen a few times. This sequence joins TRBV11-3 and TRBJ1-3; the match to TRBD1 covers 7 bases. CDR1 is SGHNT and CDR2 is YENEEA in the germline V gene. The ends lost 4 bases at V and 2 bases at J; junction bases unmatched: 5. This CDR3 is 15 amino acids long. The CDR3 reads CASSSRGGTGNTIYF. In DNA form, the CDR3 reads TGTGCCAGCAGCTCCAGGGGGGGCACTGGAAACACCATATATTTT.

The chain links TRBV6-6 to TRBJ1-1; D possibly corresponds to TRBD1 (5 bases). CDR3 size: 14 residues. Germline V gene lookup returns CDR1 MNHNY and CDR2 SVGAGI (reference sequence). Trimming took off 7 bases at V and 0 bases at J, with 12 bases between the two ends. The CDR3 DNA reads as TGTGCCAGCAATCCTCGGGGGATGAACACTGAAGCTTTCTTT. Residues: CASNPRGMNTEAFF.

The rearrangement joins TRBV7-2 to TRBJ1-5; D is perhaps TRBD1 (6 bases). The CDR3 has 16 amino acids. Germline V gene data show CDR1 as SGHTA and CDR2 as FQGNSA. The V end lost 5 bases, the J end lost 2 bases, and 16 bases lay between the germline ends. The CDR3 DNA is TGTGCCAGCAGCGCTACAGGGCCAGGGGGCAATCAGCCCCAGCATTTT. It is translated as CASSATGPGGNQPQHF.

This clone was counted only a few times. The chain employs TRBV28 and TRBJ2-2, with 10 bases aligning to TRBD1. V lost 8 bases to trimming and J lost 3 bases; unmatched junction nucleotides: 9. CDR3 length equals 16 residues. CDR1 and CDR2 from the germline V gene are MDHEN and SYDVKM. The CDR3: CASRDRQGADTGELFF. The CDR3 coding sequence is TGTGCCAGCCGTGACAGACAGGGGGCCGACACCGGGGAGCTGTTTTTT.

The V gene is TRBV28, the J gene TRBJ1-1; D remains unclear. Trimming pared 7 bases from V and 5 bases from J, leaving 17 bases between. There are 14 residues in the CDR3. Germline V gene lookup returns CDR1 MDHEN and CDR2 SYDVKM. The CDR3 nucleotides are TGTGCCAGCACCCCCCCCAAATCGGTGACTGAAGCTTTCTTT. Its translation is CASTPPKSVTEAFF.